This passage covers 19 T cell receptor beta chains from one sample sequenced in a study of blood T cell repertoires in COVID-19. Measured with immunoSEQ multiplex PCR; TCRdb has only the in-frame clones, and not every one. The profile covers roughly 120,000 clones, with approximately 87% appearing a single time and approximately 8% taken by the ten largest. Material: peripheral blood. The source is a man in his 70s who had recovered from COVID-19.

This sequence joins TRBV2 and TRBJ2-5, with 9 bases identical to TRBD2. The J segment lost 1 base and the V segment lost 10 bases, leaving 10 bases of the junction unmatched. The CDR3 is 15 residues long. Germline lookup yields CDR1 SNHLY and CDR2 FYNNEI. DNA for the CDR3: TGTGCCACCTCCTACGCGGGGGGGGCCCAAGAGACCCAGTACTTC. Translated: CATSYAGGAQETQYF.

The chain uses TRBV30 and TRBJ2-3; 7 nucleotides align to TRBD1. The CDR3 is made up of 18 amino acids. CDR1 is GTSNPN and CDR2 is SVGIG in the germline V gene (reference sequence). J lost 3 bases, V lost 2 bases, and 17 bases had no gene match. CDR3 DNA: TGTGCCTGGAGTTCCATATACAATCCGGGACAGAAAACAGATACGCAGTATTTT. Protein: CAWSSIYNPGQKTDTQYF.

The rearrangement uses TRBV5-1 and TRBJ2-7; D might be TRBD1 (6 bases). Trimming pared 2 bases from V and 2 bases from J, leaving 11 bases between. Germline CDR1 and CDR2: SGHRS and YFSETQ. The CDR3 loop spans 14 amino acids. CDR3 protein: CASSFRTATYEQYF. For the CDR3, the DNA is TGCGCCAGCAGCTTCAGGACAGCGACCTACGAGCAGTACTTC.

V gene TRBV5-1 combines with J gene TRBJ2-5; 7 bases match TRBD1. CDR3 length: 13 residues. With V trimmed by 4 bases and J by 2 bases, 2 bases remained unmatched. The germline V gene has CDR1 SGHRS and CDR2 YFSETQ. The CDR3 loop is CASSTGQQETQYF. CDR3 in DNA: TGCGCCAGCAGCACGGGACAGCAAGAGACCCAGTACTTC.

The gene calls are TRBV19 and TRBJ2-7; tentative D call: TRBD1 (6 bases). Trimming removed 5 bases from V and 0 bases from J, with 14 bases in between. CDR1 and CDR2 (germline): LNHDA, SQIVND (reference sequence). The CDR3 extends over 15 amino acids. The CDR3 region has the DNA TGTGCCAGTAGTGCCCGGGACACTCTCTCCTACGAGCAGTACTTC. It codes for CASSARDTLSYEQYF.

The chain is built from TRBV7-9 and TRBJ1-2; D is possibly TRBD1 (5 bases). Trimming cost V 4 bases and J 8 bases, with 14 bases left between them. Germline values: CDR1 SEHNR, CDR2 FQNEAQ (reference sequence). This CDR3 comprises 13 residues. CDR3 nucleotide sequence: TGTGCCAGCAGCTCCTCATCAGGGTTCGGCTACACCTTC. It translates to CASSSSSGFGYTF.

The rearrangement links TRBV19 to TRBJ1-1, with no clear D. This CDR3 has 11 amino acids. Trimming removed 5 bases from V and 6 bases from J, with 7 bases in between. Germline V gives CDR1 LNHDA, CDR2 SQIVND (reference sequence). CDR3 sequence: CASSREAEAFF. The CDR3 coding sequence is TGTGCCAGTAGTCGGGAGGCTGAAGCTTTCTTT.

The chain couples TRBV6-5 to TRBJ1-1; no definite D call. The CDR3 runs to 11 residues. The V end lost 6 bases, the J end lost 7 bases, and 9 bases lay between the germline ends. From germline, CDR1 is MNHEY and CDR2 SVGAGI. The CDR3 here is CASRNLREAFF. Here the CDR3 DNA reads TGTGCCAGCAGAAATCTGCGTGAAGCTTTCTTT.

The V call is TRBV7-2, the J call TRBJ2-1, with 8 bases identical to TRBD2. Germline CDR1 SGHTA, CDR2 FQGNSA. This CDR3 comprises 15 residues. The ends lost 6 bases at V and 6 bases at J; junction bases unmatched: 10. CDR3 sequence: CASREGGAGGNEQFF. CDR3 DNA: TGTGCCAGCAGGGAAGGGGGTGCGGGAGGCAATGAGCAGTTCTTC.

The gene calls are TRBV5-1 and TRBJ2-1; 12 bases are a match to TRBD2. Germline assignment: CDR1 SGHRS and CDR2 YFSETQ. J lost 7 bases, V lost 0 bases, and 2 bases had no gene match. The CDR3 loop spans 15 amino acids. CDR3 region: CASSLGLAGVNEQFF. The CDR3 DNA follows: TGCGCCAGCAGCTTGGGACTAGCGGGAGTAAATGAGCAGTTCTTC.

The chain joins TRBV28 to TRBJ1-4; the match to TRBD1 covers 9 bases. Unmatched junction bases numbered 11, after V lost 7 bases and J lost 8 bases. The CDR3 totals 15 residues. CDR1 and CDR2 (germline): MDHEN, SYDVKM. CDR3 sequence: CASKAEQGAWEKLFF. CDR3 DNA: TGTGCCAGCAAGGCTGAACAGGGGGCGTGGGAAAAACTGTTTTTT.

The chain employs TRBV5-1 and TRBJ1-6, with TRBD1 matching 7 bases. CDR1 SGHRS and CDR2 YFSETQ come from the germline V gene. CDR3 length: 14 amino acids. Germline trimming cut 7 bases from V and 4 bases from J; bases unmatched to any gene: 5. CDR3 loop: CASAPGQYNSPLHF. Here the CDR3 DNA reads TGCGCCAGCGCCCCGGGACAGTATAATTCACCCCTCCACTTT.

This clone came up once. The rearrangement uses TRBV5-1 and TRBJ2-3; 10 bases align to TRBD2. This CDR3 has 16 amino acids. Per germline, CDR1 SGHRS and CDR2 YFSETQ. V was pared by 7 bases and J by 2 bases, with 10 bases of the junction left unmatched. CDR3 protein: CASSDILAGSTDTQYF. CDR3 DNA sequence: TGCGCCAGCTCCGATATACTAGCGGGGTCCACAGATACGCAGTATTTT.

The V and J genes are TRBV7-9 and TRBJ2-5; D remains ambiguous. The V gene lost 2 bases and the J gene lost 5 bases, with 9 bases spanning the gap. The CDR3 is 13 amino acids. Per the germline V gene, CDR1 is SEHNR and CDR2 is FQNEAQ (reference sequence). Written as DNA, the CDR3 is TGTGCCAGCAGCTTATGGTCCGGGGAGACCCAGTACTTC. Its translation is CASSLWSGETQYF.

The chain is built from TRBV11-2 and TRBJ2-3; D unresolved. Trimming stripped 3 bases from V and 4 bases from J, with 17 bases between. The CDR3 contains 16 residues. CDR1 is SGHAT, CDR2 FQNNGV, per germline. CDR3 protein: CASSFRGRLKPDTQYF. CDR3 in DNA: TGTGCCAGCAGCTTTAGAGGTCGGCTGAAGCCAGATACGCAGTATTTT.

The V call is TRBV4-1, the J call TRBJ2-7, with 9 bases fitting TRBD1. CDR1 and CDR2 (germline): MGHRA, YSYEKL. Trimming at V came to 2 bases and at J to 4 bases, leaving 6 bases not matched to a gene. The CDR3 spans 15 residues. The CDR3 reads CASSQPGQGFYEQYF. For the CDR3, the DNA is TGCGCCAGCAGCCAACCGGGACAGGGTTTTTACGAGCAGTACTTC.

The V gene is TRBV28, the J gene TRBJ2-3, with 7 bases that match TRBD2. In germline, CDR1 is MDHEN, CDR2 SYDVKM. V gave up 3 bases and J gave up 10 bases; unmatched junction bases: 1. CDR3 length equals 11 residues. CDR3 bases: TGTGCCAGCAGTTTGACTAGCTCGCAGTATTTT. It encodes CASSLTSSQYF.

The chain is built from TRBV19 and TRBJ1-4; D is uncertain. This CDR3 has 14 residues. Germline V gives CDR1 LNHDA, CDR2 SQIVND (reference sequence). With 4 bases removed from V and 7 bases from J, the gap between germline ends came to 13 bases. The CDR3 sequence: CASSKERYGEKLFF. The DNA for the CDR3 is TGTGCCAGTAGTAAGGAGAGGTACGGTGAAAAACTGTTTTTT.

This chain links TRBV7-6 with TRBJ2-7; 7 nucleotides align to TRBD1. The CDR3 spans 15 residues. Germline values: CDR1 SGHVS, CDR2 FNYEAQ. V trimming: 2 bases; J trimming: 2 bases; junction bases outside the gene matches: 6. The CDR3 loop is CASSLRDSDTYEQYF. The CDR3 nucleotides are TGTGCCAGCAGCTTAAGGGACAGCGATACCTACGAGCAGTACTTC.